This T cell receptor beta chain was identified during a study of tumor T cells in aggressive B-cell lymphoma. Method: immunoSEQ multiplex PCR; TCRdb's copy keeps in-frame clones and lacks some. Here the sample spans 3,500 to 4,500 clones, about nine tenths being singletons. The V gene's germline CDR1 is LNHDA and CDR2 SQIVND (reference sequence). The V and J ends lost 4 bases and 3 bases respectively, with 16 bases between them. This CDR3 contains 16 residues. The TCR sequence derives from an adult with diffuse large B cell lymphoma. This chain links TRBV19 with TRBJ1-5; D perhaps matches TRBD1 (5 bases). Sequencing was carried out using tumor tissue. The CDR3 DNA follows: TGTGCCAGTAGTACAGACAGTGCAATCTTCAATCAGCCCCAGCATTTT. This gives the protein CASSTDSAIFNQPQHF. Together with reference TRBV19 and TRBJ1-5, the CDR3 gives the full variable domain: DGGITQSPKYLFRKEGQNVTLSCEQNLNHDAMYWYRQDPGQGLRLIYYSQIVNDFQKGDIAEGYSVSREKKESFPLTVTSAQKNPTAFYLCASSTDSAIFNQPQHFGDGTRLSIL.